Listed here are 12 T cell receptor beta chains from one sample, sequenced in a study of T cells expressing NK-cell markers. TCRdb re-called the 5' RACE reads and gives one entry per CDR3 protein, without DNA. The sample's table shows 550,000 to 600,000 distinct CDR3 sequences. The sample consisted of blood T cells: a sorted CD56 or NKG2C T cell subset, CD4+ or CD8+ T cells, or bulk PBMC T cells (not recorded which). These receptors came from a man aged 18 to 30 in good health.

The chain joins TRBV12-3 or TRBV12-4 to TRBJ1-2. The CDR3 extends over 12 amino acids. CDR3 loop: CASSETRYGYTF.

This chain connects TRBV6-5 to TRBJ2-1; TCRdb's assignment of TRBD1 cannot be checked, as there is no DNA. The CDR3 runs 16 residues. Germline V gives CDR1 MNHEY, CDR2 SVGAGI. The CDR3 is CASSYSEPRPPNEQFF.

V gene TRBV15 combines with J gene TRBJ2-1; TCRdb's assignment of TRBD2 cannot be checked, as there is no DNA. Germline assignment: CDR1 LNHNV and CDR2 YYDKDF (reference sequence). There are 16 residues in the CDR3. This CDR3 reads CATSSATGLADNEQFF.

The chain combines TRBV3-1 with TRBJ2-3; as DNA is missing, the TRBD1 call by TCRdb cannot be tested. Germline lookup yields CDR1 LGHDT and CDR2 YNNKEL (reference sequence). The CDR3 is 15 amino acids. CDR3 region: CASSQETGVTDTQYF.

The chain recombines TRBV5-6 with TRBJ2-7; the D call from TCRdb, TRBD1, cannot be confirmed without DNA. The germline V gene has CDR1 SGHDT and CDR2 YYEEEE. This CDR3 region has 17 residues. The CDR3 sequence is CASSWNPGTLDSYEQYF. Filled out from reference TRBV5-6 and TRBJ2-7, the complete variable domain reads DAGVTQSPTHLIKTRGQQVTLRCSPKSGHDTVSWYQQALGQGPQFIFQYYEEEERQRGNFPDRFSGHQFPNYSSELNVNALLLGDSALYLCASSWNPGTLDSYEQYFGPGTRLTVT.

This chain links TRBV12-3 or TRBV12-4 with TRBJ2-3. This CDR3 has 15 residues. This CDR3 reads CASTSETRGTDTQYF.

The chain employs TRBV14 and TRBJ2-2; TCRdb indicates TRBD1, and absent DNA this call remains unverified. CDR1 is SGHDN, CDR2 FVKESK, per germline. CDR3 length: 16 amino acids. The CDR3 sequence: CASSQSGTRIYGELFF.

The chain joins TRBV10-3 to TRBJ2-7. CDR3 length equals 12 residues. The germline V gene encodes CDR1 ENHRY and CDR2 SYGVKD. The chain's CDR3 is CATALISYEQYF.

This chain connects TRBV11-3 to TRBJ2-7. The germline CDR1 and CDR2 sequences are SGHNT and YENEEA. The CDR3 loop spans 13 amino acids. The CDR3 loop reads CASSSTGSHEQYF.

This chain links TRBV29-1 with TRBJ2-6. There are 15 residues in the CDR3. In germline, CDR1 is SQVTM, CDR2 ANQGSEA. CDR3 region: CSVGLQGAGANVLTF.

This chain uses TRBV5-6 with TRBJ2-3; checking the TCRdb D call of TRBD1 is not possible without DNA. CDR3 length equals 14 residues. CDR1 is SGHDT, CDR2 YYEEEE, per germline. CDR3 residues: CASSLYGGTDTQYF.

This chain links TRBV4-1 with TRBJ2-5; without DNA, the TCRdb call of TRBD1 cannot be checked. The CDR3 consists of 14 residues. The germline V gene encodes CDR1 MGHRA and CDR2 YSYEKL. CDR3 residues: CASSHRQGGKTQYF.